A selection of T cell receptor beta chains follows, all from one sample in a study of neoadjuvant anti-PD-1 for oral cavity cancer. The assay was immunoSEQ multiplex PCR, and TCRdb's table has in-frame clones only and misses some. The table has approximately 21,000 clones, around 45% seen once. The specimen comprised tumor tissue, sampled after nivolumab (anti-PD-1) treatment. These receptors all come from a person between 35 and 79 years old with oral cavity squamous cell carcinoma. Both conserved end residues are part of each CDR3. Fields, in order: V gene, D gene, clone size, J gene, CDR3 protein, CDR3 DNA. A D gene is named only where the DNA matches it firmly. A row's size may be missing; if present it is once, few, many or a size class.

TRBV11-2	NA	NA	TRBJ2-5	CASSPGNLQETQYF	TGTGCCAGCAGCCCTGGCAACCTCCAAGAGACCCAGTACTTC
TRBV19	TRBD1	few	TRBJ2-1	CASSPPGTGWPHNEQFF	TGTGCCAGTAGTCCCCCCGGGACAGGGTGGCCCCACAATGAGCAGTTCTTC
TRBV6-5	TRBD1	NA	TRBJ1-3	CASSPQGARNTIYF	TGTGCCAGCAGCCCACAGGGGGCTAGAAACACCATATATTTT
TRBV2	TRBD1	few	TRBJ1-2	CASGRDRDHGYTF	TGTGCCAGCGGCCGGGACAGGGACCATGGCTACACCTTC
TRBV7-2	NA	NA	TRBJ2-3	CASSLSRPAYTQYF	TGTGCCAGCAGCTTATCTAGGCCTGCCTATACGCAGTATTTT
TRBV7-3	NA	many	TRBJ2-3	CASSLSLGDTQYF	TGTGCCAGCAGCTTAAGTCTCGGTGATACGCAGTATTTT
TRBV9	NA	NA	TRBJ1-1	CASSLTLNTEAFF	TGTGCCAGCAGCCTAACACTGAACACTGAAGCTTTCTTT
TRBV19	NA	few	TRBJ1-1	CASKDVNTEAFF	TGTGCCAGTAAGGACGTGAACACTGAAGCTTTCTTT
TRBV5-1	NA	NA	TRBJ2-7	CASSLGNYEQYF	TGCGCCAGCAGCTTGGGCAACTACGAGCAGTACTTC
TRBV15	NA	once	TRBJ2-7	CATSRARDAGYEQYF	TGTGCCACCAGCAGAGCCAGGGATGCGGGCTACGAGCAGTACTTC
TRBV2	NA	few	TRBJ2-5	CASSRTRQETQYF	TGTGCCAGCAGCCGTACAAGACAAGAGACCCAGTACTTC
TRBV10-1	NA	once	TRBJ2-2	CASSGNTGELFF	TGCGCCAGCAGTGGAAACACCGGGGAGCTGTTTTTT
TRBV4-1	TRBD1	NA	TRBJ2-7	CASSQVGVVGTESSYEQYF	TGCGCCAGCAGCCAAGTCGGAGTCGTAGGGACAGAATCGTCCTACGAGCAGTACTTC
TRBV27	TRBD1	NA	TRBJ2-2	CASSLTGGVTGELFF	TGTGCCAGCAGCTTGACAGGGGGAGTCACCGGGGAGCTGTTTTTT
TRBV5-6	NA	NA	TRBJ2-3	CASSWGLSVSTDTQYF	TGTGCCAGCAGCTGGGGACTTTCGGTTTCCACAGATACGCAGTATTTT
TRBV9	NA	NA	TRBJ1-3	CASSLLSTQGKRNTIYF	TGTGCCAGCAGCCTCCTATCCACACAGGGTAAAAGAAACACCATATATTTT
TRBV5-8	TRBD1	NA	TRBJ2-2	CASSPGQGSGELFF	TGTGCCAGCAGCCCCGGACAGGGGTCCGGGGAGCTGTTTTTT
TRBV29-1	NA	NA	TRBJ1-2	CSVEQGTSYTF	TGCAGCGTTGAGCAGGGGACGAGCTACACCTTC
TRBV9	NA	few	TRBJ1-2	CASSVGGDGYTF	TGTGCCAGCAGCGTAGGTGGGGATGGCTACACCTTC
TRBV7-8	TRBD1	NA	TRBJ1-2	CASSPRDRSGNYGYTF	TGTGCCAGCAGCCCCCGGGACAGATCGGGGAACTATGGCTACACCTTC
TRBV15	NA	NA	TRBJ1-6	CATSRDLQGRASYNSPLHF	TGTGCCACCAGCAGAGATCTGCAGGGCCGGGCCTCCTATAATTCACCCCTCCACTTT
TRBV5-1	NA	NA	TRBJ1-3	CASSLDTHPGNTIYF	TGCGCCAGCAGCTTGGACACTCACCCAGGAAACACCATATATTTT
TRBV18	TRBD2	NA	TRBJ2-3	CASSPGGGASTDTQYF	TGTGCCAGCTCACCGGGCGGGGGGGCGTCTACAGATACGCAGTATTTT
TRBV7-2	NA	many	TRBJ1-1	CASSLPSQRNTEAFF	TGTGCCAGCAGCTTACCCTCACAGCGGAACACTGAAGCTTTCTTT
TRBV6-5	TRBD1	many	TRBJ2-7	CASSQDRGYEQYF	TGTGCCAGCAGTCAGGACAGGGGCTACGAGCAGTACTTC
TRBV5-1	NA	many	TRBJ2-1	CASSLEVGIEQFF	TGCGCCAGCAGCTTGGAAGTAGGGATTGAGCAGTTCTTC
TRBV6-6	NA	NA	TRBJ1-2	CASSPRQDGYTF	TGTGCCAGCAGTCCGCGACAGGACGGCTACACCTTC
TRBV4-3	TRBD1	many	TRBJ2-7	CASSQQGDSYEQYF	TGCGCCAGCAGCCAACAGGGGGACTCCTACGAGCAGTACTTC
TRBV10-3	TRBD2	NA	TRBJ2-7	CAISESRGGVYEQYF	TGTGCCATCAGTGAGTCGCGGGGGGGTGTCTACGAGCAGTACTTC
TRBV19	NA	NA	TRBJ1-5	CASSIQAISVNQPQHF	TGTGCCAGTAGTATTCAAGCCATTAGTGTTAATCAGCCCCAGCATTTT
TRBV18	TRBD1	NA	TRBJ2-6	CASSPTGGEANVLTF	TGTGCCAGCTCGCCTACAGGGGGCGAGGCCAACGTCCTGACTTTC
TRBV5-4	NA	many	TRBJ1-2	CASSLDRSGYTF	TGTGCCAGCAGCTTGGACAGGAGCGGCTACACCTTC
TRBV5-3	TRBD1	NA	TRBJ1-2	CARSVRDRQNLVYGYTF	TGTGCCAGAAGCGTACGGGACAGGCAAAACCTTGTATATGGCTACACCTTC
TRBV6-1	NA	few	TRBJ2-5	CASSSYYGRGETQYF	TGTGCCAGCAGTTCCTATTATGGCCGTGGGGAGACCCAGTACTTC
TRBV5-6	NA	NA	TRBJ1-1	CASTKRVVPEAFF	TGTGCCAGCACCAAACGAGTGGTACCTGAAGCTTTCTTT
TRBV30	NA	NA	TRBJ2-2	CAWSRRAINTGELFF	TGTGCCTGGTCCAGACGCGCAATAAACACCGGGGAGCTGTTTTTT
TRBV2	NA	few	TRBJ2-7	CASSEVSRGGWMYF	TGTGCCAGCAGTGAAGTGAGCAGGGGGGGGTGGATGTACTTC
TRBV6-1	NA	NA	TRBJ1-4	CASSQGWEKLFF	TGTGCCAGCAGTCAGGGATGGGAAAAACTGTTTTTT
TRBV7-6	NA	NA	TRBJ1-5	CASSPGAESQPQHF	TGTGCCAGCAGCCCGGGGGCGGAGAGTCAGCCCCAGCATTTT
TRBV5-4	TRBD1	NA	TRBJ1-1	CASSSSSKQGLTEAFF	TGTGCCAGCAGCTCGAGCTCCAAACAGGGGCTCACTGAAGCTTTCTTT